This entry is about one T cell receptor beta chain. The data originate from a study of T cell changes during pregnancy in multiple sclerosis. The germline V and J ends were trimmed by 7 bases and 5 bases, with 17 bases remaining between them. CDR1 is SGHTA, CDR2 FQGNSA, per germline. The CDR3 contains 14 residues. The repertoire was sequenced with immunoSEQ multiplex PCR; TCRdb's copy has only in-frame clones and lacks some. The data show nearly 110,000 clones, around 93% seen once. The J gene is TRBJ1-1, the V gene TRBV7-2; D unresolved. This TCR was recovered from a female donor with multiple sclerosis, enrolled in a pregnancy study. The source was peripheral blood, collected after pregnancy. CDR3 sequence: CASTISVGRTEAFF. CDR3 sequence (DNA): TGTGCCAGCACCATCTCGGTGGGGAGAACTGAAGCTTTCTTT.